Listed here are 18 T cell receptor beta chains from one sample, sequenced in a study of blood T cell repertoires in COVID-19. The table came from immunoSEQ multiplex PCR; TCRdb's copy has only in-frame clones and leaves some out. The data hold around 150,000 clones, with 70% to 90% observed a single time. The sample taken for sequencing was peripheral blood. These receptors all come from a man between 40 and 49 years old with acute or convalescent COVID-19.

The CDR3 nucleotides are TGCGCCAGCAGCTTACCGGGACCGGGGGAAGGCTACACCTTC. Amino acids: CASSLPGPGEGYTF. The V call is TRBV5-1, the J call TRBJ1-2, with D perhaps TRBD1 (5 bases). Looked up from germline, CDR1 is SGHRS and CDR2 is YFSETQ. The V gene lost 2 bases and the J gene lost 8 bases, with 16 bases spanning the gap. The CDR3 totals 14 residues.

This clone came up once. The rearrangement uses TRBV11-3 and TRBJ2-1; 7 bases fit TRBD2. V gave up 3 bases and J gave up 9 bases; unmatched junction bases: 11. The CDR3 is 15 amino acids. The germline CDR1 and CDR2 sequences are SGHNT and YENEEA. The CDR3 spells CASSLGTSVDSEQFF. DNA of the CDR3: TGTGCCAGCAGCTTGGGTACTAGCGTAGATTCTGAGCAGTTCTTC.

The chain couples TRBV2 to TRBJ1-2, with TRBD1 matching 10 bases. This CDR3 has 19 amino acids. Germline CDR1 reads SNHLY; CDR2 reads FYNNEI. V trimming: 4 bases; J trimming: 3 bases; junction bases outside the gene matches: 17. The CDR3 nucleotides read TGTGCCAGCAGTGTTTTAAGGGACAGGGGCCCCCGCGATGACTATGGCTACACCTTC. This codes for CASSVLRDRGPRDDYGYTF. The full variable domain, with the rest looked up from reference TRBV2 and TRBJ1-2, is EPEVTQTPSHQVTQMGQEVILRCVPISNHLYFYWYRQILGQKVEFLVSFYNNEISEKSEIFDDQFSVERPDGSNFTLKIRSTKLEDSAMYFCASSVLRDRGPRDDYGYTFGSGTRLTVV.

This clone was observed a single time. V usage is TRBV5-1 and J usage is TRBJ2-7; D is undetermined. V lost 2 bases and J 5 bases, leaving 8 bases between the germline ends. Germline V gives CDR1 SGHRS, CDR2 YFSETQ. The CDR3 spans 12 residues. CDR3 sequence: CASSFMGNEQYF. CDR3 nucleotides: TGCGCCAGCAGCTTCATGGGCAACGAGCAGTACTTC.

On this clone itself: The identical CDR3 is also encoded by other nucleotide sequences in the sample. V usage is TRBV30 and J usage is TRBJ2-7; possible D gene TRBD2, 5 bases. The CDR3 runs 12 residues. Trimming shortened V by 3 bases and J by 0 bases, and 6 bases separated the two germline ends. Germline V gene lookup returns CDR1 GTSNPN and CDR2 SVGIG (reference sequence). Here the CDR3 reads CAWSRDSYEQYF. The CDR3 DNA follows: TGTGCCTGGAGCCGGGACTCCTACGAGCAGTACTTC.

The chain has TRBV19 and TRBJ2-3, with TRBD2 matching 9 bases. Germline values: CDR1 LNHDA, CDR2 SQIVND (reference sequence). V dropped 5 bases and J dropped 5; count of bases not matched to a gene: 8. CDR3 size: 15 residues. The CDR3 sequence: CASSEAGGRGDTQYF. The CDR3, as DNA: TGTGCCAGTAGTGAGGCGGGGGGGCGTGGAGATACGCAGTATTTT.

The V and J genes are TRBV7-2 and TRBJ1-5; 8 bases are shared with TRBD1. The CDR3 has 17 residues. Germline values: CDR1 SGHTA, CDR2 FQGNSA. The V and J ends lost 1 base and 6 bases, in that order; junction bases with no gene match: 11. CDR3 coding DNA: TGTGCCAGCAGCTTAGATCGGTCCAGGGGGCTGATTCAGCCCCAGCATTTT. It translates to CASSLDRSRGLIQPQHF.

The chain carries TRBV5-4 and TRBJ2-6; D possibly corresponds to TRBD2 (6 bases). CDR1 and CDR2 (germline): SGHNT, YYREEE (reference sequence). CDR3 length equals 17 residues. V lost 0 bases and J lost 2, with 12 bases in between. The CDR3 sequence: CASSLGLDKAGANVLTF. CDR3 in DNA: TGTGCCAGCAGCTTGGGACTAGACAAGGCTGGGGCCAACGTCCTGACTTTC.

In its sample, this clone was seen once. The chain joins TRBV29-1 to TRBJ1-2; a possible D gene is TRBD1 (6 bases). With 4 bases removed from V and 7 bases from J, the gap between germline ends came to 13 bases. Germline V gene data show CDR1 as SQVTM and CDR2 as ANQGSEA. The CDR3 extends over 12 amino acids. Here the CDR3 DNA reads TGCAGCGTTGCGACAGGCCTGGGTGGCTACACCTTC. It specifies CSVATGLGGYTF.

The chain carries TRBV7-9 and TRBJ2-7; tentatively, D is TRBD1 (5 bases). The CDR3 contains 12 residues. Germline lookup yields CDR1 SEHNR and CDR2 FQNEAQ (reference sequence). The V end was cut by 5 bases, the J end by 5 bases, with 10 bases between. In nucleotides, the CDR3 is TGTGCCAGCAGCGCAGGGTTCGACGAGCAGTACTTC. Protein product: CASSAGFDEQYF.

A word on this clone: The germline gene is not matched at one end of the junction; a read error may be the cause. The chain carries TRBV28 and TRBJ1-6; D is uncertain. Germline V CDR1 and CDR2: MDHEN, SYDVKM. The CDR3 extends over 12 amino acids. The CDR3 DNA is TGTGCCAGCAGTAAAACCCCAGGATCCCGCTCCTTT. This codes for CASSKTPGSRSF.

A remark on this clone: One junction end does not reproduce the germline sequence, and a read error may be involved. This chain joins TRBV18 and TRBJ1-1; 8 bases are shared with TRBD1. The CDR3 sequence is 11 residues long. Germline CDR1 reads KGHSH; CDR2 reads LQKENI. Here the CDR3 reads CVSSPDREAFF. The CDR3 DNA sequence: TGTGTCAGCTCTCCGGACAGGGAGGCTTTCTTT.

The rearrangement links TRBV5-1 to TRBJ2-3; 12 bases align to TRBD2. The CDR3 has 17 residues. Per the germline V gene, CDR1 is SGHRS and CDR2 is YFSETQ. V lost 3 bases, J lost 5 bases, and 10 bases stayed unmatched. In DNA, the CDR3 is TGCGCCAGCAGCTCCGGCCCTAGCGGGGGGGCCCAAGATACGCAGTATTTT. Translated: CASSSGPSGGAQDTQYF.

This chain connects TRBV4-1 to TRBJ2-1; 12 nucleotides line up with TRBD2. V shed 6 bases, J shed 5 bases, and the junction held 8 bases outside the gene matches. In germline, CDR1 is MGHRA, CDR2 YSYEKL. This CDR3 spans 16 amino acids. DNA for the CDR3: TGCGCCAGCAGACCTACTAGCGGGGGGCCCGACAATGAGCAGTTCTTC. Translation: CASRPTSGGPDNEQFF.

On this clone itself: The germline gene is not matched at one end of the junction; a read error may be the cause. The chain uses TRBV7-9 and TRBJ2-3; D unresolved. The germline V gene encodes CDR1 SEHNR and CDR2 FQNEAQ (reference sequence). The CDR3 totals 12 residues. CDR3 amino acids: CASSSISDMQYF. The CDR3 nucleotides are TGTGCCAGCAGCTCAATCTCAGATATGCAGTATTTT. Combining the CDR3 with reference TRBV7-9 and TRBJ2-3 gives the whole variable domain DTGVSQNPRHKITKRGQNVTFRCDPISEHNRLYWYRQTLGQGPEFLTYFQNEAQLEKSRLLSDRFSAERPKGSFSTLEIQRTEQGDSAMYLCASSSISDMQYFGPGTRLTVL.

The chain is built from TRBV7-3 and TRBJ1-1; 7 nucleotides line up with TRBD1. The V and J ends lost 7 bases and 1 base, in that order; junction bases with no gene match: 6. The CDR3 totals 14 residues. Germline V gene lookup returns CDR1 SGHTA and CDR2 FQGTGA. The chain's CDR3 is CASKAGTENTEAFF. The CDR3, as DNA: TGTGCCAGCAAAGCCGGGACAGAGAACACTGAAGCTTTCTTT. The full variable domain, with the rest looked up from reference TRBV7-3 and TRBJ1-1, is GAGVSQTPSNKVTEKGKYVELRCDPISGHTALYWYRQSLGQGPEFLIYFQGTGAADDSGLPNDRFFAVRPEGSVSTLKIQRTERGDSAVYLCASKAGTENTEAFFGQGTRLTVV.

The V gene is TRBV7-9, the J gene TRBJ2-7, with D perhaps TRBD1 (6 bases). The germline V gene has CDR1 SEHNR and CDR2 FQNEAQ (reference sequence). Trimming shortened V by 6 bases and J by 6 bases, and 12 bases separated the two germline ends. The CDR3 extends over 12 amino acids. CDR3 in DNA: TGTGCCAGCAGAAAACAGGGATCCGAGCAGTACTTC. This sequence encodes CASRKQGSEQYF.

CDR3 coding DNA: TGTGCCAGCAGCCCGGGTCAGGGAAACATTCAGTACTTC. Protein: CASSPGQGNIQYF. The rearrangement joins TRBV14 to TRBJ2-4; TRBD1 is a possible D gene (5 bases). Germline V gene sequence: CDR1 SGHDN, CDR2 FVKESK. The CDR3 has 13 residues. Trimming took 4 bases from V and 6 from J, leaving 10 bases between them.